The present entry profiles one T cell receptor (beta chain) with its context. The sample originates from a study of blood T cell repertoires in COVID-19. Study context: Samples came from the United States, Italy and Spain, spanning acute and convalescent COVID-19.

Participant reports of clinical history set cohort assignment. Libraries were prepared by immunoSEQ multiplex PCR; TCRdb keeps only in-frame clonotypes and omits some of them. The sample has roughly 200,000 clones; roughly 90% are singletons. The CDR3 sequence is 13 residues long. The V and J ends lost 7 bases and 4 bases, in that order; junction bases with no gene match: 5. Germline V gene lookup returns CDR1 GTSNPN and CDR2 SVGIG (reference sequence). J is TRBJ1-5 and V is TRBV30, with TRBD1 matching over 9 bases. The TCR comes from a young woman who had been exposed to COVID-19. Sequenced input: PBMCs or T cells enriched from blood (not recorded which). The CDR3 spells CAFDRGANQPQHF. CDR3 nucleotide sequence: TGTGCCTTCGACAGGGGGGCGAATCAGCCCCAGCATTTT.